The rows below give T cell receptor beta chains drawn from one sample of a study of shared clonotypes between healthy human individuals. TCRdb keeps only in-frame clones here, not all; method: immunoSEQ multiplex PCR. This table holds around 1.6 million clones, 98% found once. Sequencing was performed on naive CD4+ T cells sorted from blood. The receptors derive from a man younger than 45 in good health. Both conserved end residues are part of each CDR3. A D gene is named only where the DNA matches it firmly. Clone size is shown for a subset of rows, as once, few, many or a class of expanded clone.

V gene	J gene	clone size	CDR3 length	D gene	CDR3 DNA	CDR3 protein
TRBV6-6	TRBJ2-6	.	13	.	TGTGCCAGCACCCTCTCTGGGGCCAACGTCCTGACTTTC	CASTLSGANVLTF
TRBV4-3	TRBJ2-7	.	16	TRBD1	TGCGCCAGCAGCCAAACAGCCAGGGGGCGCGGGTACGAGCAGTACTTC	CASSQTARGRGYEQYF
TRBV29-1	TRBJ2-7	.	15	.	TGCAGCGTTGAATTGGTAGCTGACGGGGGCTACGAGCAGTACTTC	CSVELVADGGYEQYF
TRBV28	TRBJ1-2	.	15	.	TGTGCCAGCAGTTTGCTCGTTGGGGAGAACTATGGCTACACCTTC	CASSLLVGENYGYTF
TRBV27	TRBJ1-1	.	14	.	TGTGCCAGCAGTTTATCACAGGGAGGGACTGAAGCTTTCTTT	CASSLSQGGTEAFF
TRBV19	TRBJ2-3	once	15	TRBD2	TGTGCCAGTAGCGGTTCCGGACTAGGAACAGATACGCAGTATTTT	CASSGSGLGTDTQYF
TRBV29-1	TRBJ1-1	.	12	.	TGCAGCGTTGGGGTTGAGAACACTGAAGCTTTCTTT	CSVGVENTEAFF
TRBV29-1	TRBJ2-1	.	14	.	TGCAGCGTTGAATCCCCCCGTGTGGTCAATGAGCAGTTCTTC	CSVESPRVVNEQFF
TRBV18	TRBJ2-3	.	15	TRBD1	TGTGCCAGCTCGCAATACAGGGGTAGCACAGATACGCAGTATTTT	CASSQYRGSTDTQYF
TRBV5-1	TRBJ2-2	.	14	.	TGCGCCAGCAGTAGGGATTCCGCAACCGGGGAGCTGTTTTTT	CASSRDSATGELFF
TRBV5-4	TRBJ2-5	.	14	TRBD2	TGTGCCAGCAGCGTGGCGGGAGACCAAGAGACCCAGTACTTC	CASSVAGDQETQYF
TRBV15	TRBJ1-3	.	15	.	TGTGCCACCAGCAGAGATACAGGGCCTGGAAACACCATATATTTT	CATSRDTGPGNTIYF
TRBV2	TRBJ2-7	once	15	.	TGTGCCAGCAGGAGGACAGTTGCCGGCTCCTACGAGCAGTACTTC	CASRRTVAGSYEQYF
TRBV6-4	TRBJ2-2	.	15	TRBD2	TGTGCCAGCAGTAGACTAGCGGGAGGTGTCGGGGAGCTGTTTTTT	CASSRLAGGVGELFF
TRBV5-5	TRBJ2-1	.	15	TRBD2	TGTGCCAGCAGCTCTTCTAGCGGGAGGGCGGGTGAGCAGTTCTTC	CASSSSSGRAGEQFF
TRBV6-1	TRBJ1-5	.	15	.	TGTGCCAGCTCCCCACCGGGGGGCTTCGGTCAGCCCCAGCATTTT	CASSPPGGFGQPQHF
TRBV18	TRBJ2-1	.	17	TRBD1	TGTGCCAGCTCAATTAAAACCGGGACAGGGGGCCACAATGAGCAGTTCTTC	CASSIKTGTGGHNEQFF
TRBV28	TRBJ1-2	.	15	.	TGTGCCAGCAGTCCCCTCTCGGGCCAGGGCTATGGCTACACCTTC	CASSPLSGQGYGYTF
TRBV28	TRBJ1-2	.	14	.	TGTGCCAGCTTGAGAGGGACCAATCCCTATGGCTACACCTTC	CASLRGTNPYGYTF
TRBV29-1	TRBJ2-7	.	14	TRBD1	TGCAGCGTTGAGGGACAGGGGGCGACCTACGAGCAGTACTTC	CSVEGQGATYEQYF
TRBV11-2	TRBJ1-1	.	13	.	TGTGCCAGCAGCCCAACAGGGAGGACTGAAGCTTTCTTT	CASSPTGRTEAFF
TRBV5-6	TRBJ2-1	.	15	.	TGTGCCAGCAGCTTGTTTCGCGGGCCCTACAATGAGCAGTTCTTC	CASSLFRGPYNEQFF
TRBV5-6	TRBJ2-7	.	16	TRBD2	TGTGCCAGCAGCTTCTGGGCTAGCGGAGGTACCTACGAGCAGTACTTC	CASSFWASGGTYEQYF